Listed below are T cell receptor beta chains from one sample, sequenced in a study of human T cells and chemical hapten exposure. One entry per CDR3 protein, called by TCRdb with MiXCR from the RACE reads. The sample contains more than 80,000 distinct CDR3 sequences, approximately 8% of which appear only once. The sample consisted of whole blood, taken in connection with sensitization to the hapten diphenylcyclopropenone (DPC). The origin of the receptors is a woman in her twenties or thirties with alopecia areata. Some clones in this sample may be carry-over from other donors' samples. Both conserved end residues are part of each CDR3. The order of the fields is clone size, D gene, V gene, J gene, CDR3 protein, CDR3 DNA. The D gene is left open where the match is weak. Size is stated for part of the rows, as once, few or many counts, or as a class when the clone is expanded.

many	-	TRBV29-1	TRBJ1-1	CSVGTSGEAFF	TGCAGCGTTGGAACTTCGGGAGAAGCTTTCTTT
few	-	TRBV3-1	TRBJ1-2	CASSQEGARDGIYGYTF	TGTGCCAGCAGCCAAGAAGGGGCCAGGGATGGTATCTATGGCTACACCTTC
many	-	TRBV30	TRBJ1-5	CAWSVDGNQPQHF	TGTGCCTGGAGTGTAGACGGAAATCAGCCCCAGCATTTT
-	-	TRBV12-3/TRBV12-4	TRBJ1-2	CASSFGAGVYGYTF	TGTGCCAGCAGTTTTGGCGCAGGGGTCTATGGCTACACCTTC
few	TRBD2	TRBV2	TRBJ2-7	CATRLAGGRSYEQYF	TGTGCCACCCGACTAGCGGGGGGGCGCTCCTACGAGCAGTACTTC
many	-	TRBV3-1	TRBJ2-3	CASSLNTPRGTDTQYF	TGTGCCAGCAGCCTAAATACCCCAAGGGGGACAGATACGCAGTATTTT
many	TRBD2	TRBV20-1	TRBJ2-7	CSARDPSGTLYEQYF	TGCAGTGCTAGAGATCCCAGCGGGACTCTCTACGAGCAGTACTTC
many	TRBD1	TRBV3-1	TRBJ1-2	CASSRTQGSDGYTF	TGTGCCAGCAGCCGGACACAGGGGAGTGATGGCTACACCTTC
many	-	TRBV6-6	TRBJ1-1	CASNPGRLNTEAFF	TGTGCCAGCAACCCGGGACGATTAAACACTGAAGCTTTCTTT
many	-	TRBV3-1	TRBJ1-1	CASSLPTVSKAFF	TGTGCCAGCAGCCTCCCGACAGTGAGTAAAGCTTTCTTT
many	-	TRBV12-3/TRBV12-4	TRBJ2-7	CASALGGPRSYEQYF	TGTGCCAGCGCCTTAGGGGGGCCCCGTTCCTACGAGCAGTACTTC
many	-	TRBV6-2/TRBV6-3	TRBJ1-1	CASIGGRVMNTEAFF	TGTGCCAGCATAGGGGGGCGCGTCATGAACACTGAAGCTTTCTTT
-	-	TRBV5-4	TRBJ1-6	CASSSTGGKNAPLHF	TGTGCCAGCAGCTCGACCGGGGGCAAAAATGCACCCCTCCACTTT
-	TRBD2	TRBV29-1	TRBJ2-5	CSVAAGTSGRETQYF	TGCAGCGTTGCTGCGGGGACTAGCGGACGAGAGACCCAGTACTTC
many	-	TRBV11-3	TRBJ1-1	CASSLKNTEAFF	TGTGCCAGCAGCTTAAAGAACACTGAAGCTTTCTTT
few	-	TRBV27	TRBJ2-1	CASSRSAYNEQFF	TGTGCCAGCTCCAGGTCCGCTTACAATGAGCAGTTCTTC
-	TRBD2	TRBV5-1	TRBJ2-5	CASSLGLAGDGFETQYF	TGCGCCAGCAGCTTGGGACTAGCGGGCGATGGGTTCGAGACCCAGTACTTC
few	-	TRBV9	TRBJ1-2	CASSVDQAPNYGYTF	TGTGCCAGCAGCGTAGATCAGGCCCCTAACTATGGCTACACCTTC
-	-	TRBV20-1	TRBJ1-6	CSARDRTALSPLHF	TGCAGTGCTAGAGATCGAACCGCCCTGAGTCCCCTCCACTTT
few	-	TRBV20-1	TRBJ1-1	CSASSGTPNTEAFF	TGCAGTGCTAGCTCCGGGACACCAAACACTGAAGCTTTCTTT
-	-	TRBV6-1	TRBJ2-7	CASSGHMRAYEQYF	TGTGCCAGCAGTGGACACATGAGAGCCTACGAGCAGTACTTC
few	-	TRBV6-1	TRBJ1-5	CASSEVDTPRNQPQHF	TGTGCCAGCAGTGAAGTCGACACCCCGAGGAATCAGCCCCAGCATTTT
many	-	TRBV4-2	TRBJ2-5	CASSQDFGETQYF	TGTGCCAGCAGCCAAGATTTCGGGGAGACCCAGTACTTC
few	-	TRBV6-1	TRBJ1-1	CASRLRTLNTEAFF	TGTGCCAGCAGGTTAAGGACACTGAACACTGAAGCTTTCTTT
few	-	TRBV2	TRBJ2-7	CASSYLGISTEQYF	TGTGCCAGCAGCTACCTTGGCATTTCCACCGAGCAGTACTTC
many	-	TRBV20-1	TRBJ1-6	CSARGKQGSYNSPLHF	TGCAGTGCTAGAGGGAAACAGGGCTCCTATAATTCACCCCTCCACTTT
few	TRBD2	TRBV18	TRBJ2-5	CASSPYAPLAGVETQYF	TGTGCCAGCTCACCCTATGCCCCACTAGCGGGGGTAGAGACCCAGTACTTC
few	-	TRBV29-1	TRBJ1-2	CSVGGDYGYTF	TGCAGCGTCGGAGGGGACTATGGCTACACCTTC
-	-	TRBV29-1	TRBJ1-5	CSVGGKNQPQHF	TGCAGCGTTGGCGGGAAAAATCAGCCCCAGCATTTT
many	-	TRBV28	TRBJ1-5	CASSPPSTGQPQHF	TGTGCCAGCAGCCCACCCTCCACTGGTCAGCCCCAGCATTTT
many	TRBD2	TRBV10-1	TRBJ2-7	CASSKGLAGEQYF	TGCGCCAGCAGCAAGGGACTAGCGGGCGAGCAGTACTTC
few	-	TRBV20-1	TRBJ1-1	CSVKIGAAEAFF	TGCAGTGTCAAGATCGGGGCTGCTGAAGCTTTCTTT
many	TRBD1	TRBV6-5	TRBJ1-2	CASSYVTGGTYGYTF	TGTGCCAGCAGTTACGTGACAGGGGGTACCTATGGCTACACCTTC
few	TRBD1	TRBV2	TRBJ1-1	CASRIRQGASTEAFF	TGTGCCAGCAGGATAAGACAGGGGGCGTCCACTGAAGCTTTCTTT
-	-	TRBV5-1	TRBJ2-1	CASSPGLFYNEQFF	TGCGCCAGCAGCCCCGGACTATTCTACAATGAGCAGTTCTTC
many	-	TRBV29-1	TRBJ2-2	CSVVTGPGELFF	TGCAGCGTTGTTACAGGGCCCGGGGAGCTGTTTTTT
many	TRBD2	TRBV4-2	TRBJ2-7	CASSQYAGGAGTYEQYF	TGTGCCAGCAGCCAGTATGCGGGGGGGGCAGGGACCTACGAGCAGTACTTC
many	-	TRBV2	TRBJ2-1	CASRHEDSYNEQFF	TGTGCCAGCAGGCACGAAGATTCCTACAATGAGCAGTTCTTC
few	TRBD1	TRBV14	TRBJ1-3	CASSHIGGREPSGNTIYF	TGTGCCAGCAGCCACATAGGGGGCAGAGAACCCTCTGGAAACACCATATATTTT
-	-	TRBV6-5	TRBJ1-6	CASSYIGNHSPLHF	TGTGCCAGCAGTTACATTGGAAATCATTCACCCCTCCACTTT
-	TRBD2	TRBV7-9	TRBJ2-3	CASSLKGWTSGGTDTQYF	TGTGCCAGCAGCTTAAAAGGTTGGACTAGCGGGGGGACAGATACGCAGTATTTT
many	TRBD2	TRBV7-8	TRBJ2-3	CASSFSGGAGDTQYF	TGTGCCAGCAGCTTTAGCGGGGGGGCTGGAGATACGCAGTATTTT
-	-	TRBV5-4	TRBJ1-5	CASSLDGYQPQHF	TGTGCCAGCAGCTTGGACGGGTATCAGCCCCAGCATTTT
few	-	TRBV20-1	TRBJ2-7	CSAPFNPVGHEQYF	TGCAGTGCTCCTTTCAACCCGGTAGGGCACGAGCAGTACTTC